Listed below are T cell receptor beta chains from one sample, sequenced in a study of beta chain features in type 1 diabetes. Here immunoSEQ multiplex PCR was the method, and the copy in TCRdb shows in-frame clones only, minus some. Counted here are 200,000 to 250,000 clones, roughly 10% occurring once; the ten biggest clones make up 1% to 1.5%. Sample: central memory CD4+ T cells from blood. The source of these receptors is a man in his late teens or twenties in good health. CDR3s include the opening cysteine and the closing phenylalanine or tryptophan. The order of the fields is J gene, D gene, clone size, V gene, CDR3 protein, CDR3 DNA. D genes are given only for firm matches. Expanded clones are given a class, and other clones once, few, many or no size at all.

TRBJ2-2	TRBD1	.	TRBV7-9	CAATGAFNAGELFF	TGTGCCGCGACAGGGGCTTTTAACGCCGGGGAGCTGTTTTTT
TRBJ2-7	.	few	TRBV5-6	CASSQAGSGLSYEQYF	TGTGCCAGCAGCCAGGCGGGAAGCGGACTCTCCTACGAGCAGTACTTC
TRBJ1-2	TRBD1	few	TRBV7-3	CASSLNRGNYGYTF	TGTGCCAGCAGCTTAAACAGGGGGAACTATGGCTACACCTTC
TRBJ1-1	.	.	TRBV7-9	CASRDRPVTEAFF	TGTGCCAGCAGGGACAGACCAGTCACTGAAGCTTTCTTT
TRBJ2-7	.	few	TRBV6-6	CASTLGLAFSEQYF	TGTGCCAGCACCCTTGGCCTAGCGTTTTCCGAGCAGTACTTC
TRBJ2-3	.	.	TRBV19	CASSKKGTQYF	TGTGCCAGTAGTAAGAAGGGGACGCAGTATTTT
TRBJ1-4	.	many	TRBV30	CASAQGATNEKLFF	TGTGCCTCGGCTCAGGGAGCAACTAATGAAAAACTGTTTTTT
TRBJ2-3	TRBD2	few	TRBV2	CASLAGRSTDTQYF	TGTGCCAGTCTAGCGGGCCGTAGCACAGATACGCAGTATTTT
TRBJ2-5	TRBD2	.	TRBV10-3	CAISSSGLQETQYF	TGTGCCATCAGTAGTAGCGGGCTCCAAGAGACCCAGTACTTC
TRBJ2-7	TRBD2	.	TRBV7-2	CASSLDPGRASYEQYF	TGTGCCAGCAGCTTAGATCCCGGGAGGGCCTCTTACGAGCAGTACTTC
TRBJ2-5	.	.	TRBV6-5	CASSKTGQETQYF	TGTGCCAGCAGTAAGACAGGTCAAGAGACCCAGTACTTC
TRBJ2-6	.	.	TRBV4-2	CASSQVTLSGANVLTF	TGTGCCAGCAGCCAAGTAACGCTCTCTGGGGCCAACGTCCTGACTTTC
TRBJ2-1	TRBD2	.	TRBV7-3	CASSSTSGRGEQFF	TGTGCCAGCAGCTCGACTAGCGGGAGAGGTGAGCAGTTCTTC
TRBJ2-1	TRBD2	many	TRBV13	CASSHRLAGGNEQFF	TGTGCCAGCAGCCATCGACTAGCGGGAGGCAATGAGCAGTTCTTC
TRBJ2-5	.	many	TRBV10-3	CAISDVGETQYF	TGTGCCATCAGTGATGTAGGAGAGACCCAGTACTTC
TRBJ2-1	TRBD2	.	TRBV30	CAWRNSGSRAEQFF	TGTGCCTGGAGAAATAGCGGGAGTCGTGCCGAGCAGTTCTTC
TRBJ2-3	.	few	TRBV30	CAWSVPGRVVADTQYF	TGTGCCTGGAGTGTACCAGGTAGAGTGGTCGCAGATACGCAGTATTTT
TRBJ2-7	.	few	TRBV4-2	CASSQVSGTDSYEQYF	TGTGCCAGCAGCCAAGTCAGCGGGACAGACTCCTACGAGCAGTACTTC
TRBJ2-1	TRBD2	few	TRBV2	CASSEVRRLAGGIYSYNEQFF	TGTGCCAGCAGTGAAGTCAGAAGGCTAGCGGGAGGAATATACTCCTACAATGAGCAGTTCTTC
TRBJ2-7	.	.	TRBV20-1	CSAGYGAQYF	TGCAGTGCGGGCTACGGGGCGCAGTACTTC
TRBJ2-5	.	few	TRBV14	CASSQGRIPGETQYF	TGTGCCAGCAGCCAGGGTCGGATACCTGGAGAGACCCAGTACTTC
TRBJ1-2	.	many	TRBV30	CAWTGGRDYGYTF	TGTGCCTGGACGGGAGGGCGGGACTATGGCTACACCTTC
TRBJ2-1	TRBD1	few	TRBV2	CASSEVTGGAYNEQFF	TGTGCCAGCAGTGAGGTGACAGGGGGCGCCTACAATGAGCAGTTCTTC
TRBJ2-7	TRBD2	.	TRBV19	CASSIAGRSSYEQYF	TGTGCCAGTAGCATAGCGGGACGGAGCTCCTACGAGCAGTACTTC
TRBJ2-5	.	.	TRBV5-1	CASSLGTQETQYF	TGCGCCAGCAGCCTAGGTACCCAAGAGACCCAGTACTTC
TRBJ2-2	.	.	TRBV6-6	CASSYRTTNTGELFF	TGTGCCAGCAGTTACCGGACAACGAACACCGGGGAGCTGTTTTTT
TRBJ1-2	TRBD1	few	TRBV28	CASSAGQGSYGYTF	TGTGCCAGCAGTGCTGGACAGGGTTCCTACGGCTACACCTTC
TRBJ2-7	.	many	TRBV2	CASSELLYEQYF	TGTGCCAGCAGTGAACTACTTTACGAGCAGTACTTC
TRBJ2-1	TRBD2	few	TRBV5-6	CASSLRLLADYNEQFF	TGTGCCAGCAGCTTGCGGTTACTAGCGGACTACAATGAGCAGTTCTTC
TRBJ2-5	TRBD2	many	TRBV7-2	CASSLATSSGQETQYF	TGTGCCAGCAGCTTAGCGACGTCTAGCGGGCAAGAGACCCAGTACTTC
TRBJ2-7	.	few	TRBV27	CASSPSTAGYEQYF	TGTGCCAGCAGTCCCTCTACAGCGGGTTACGAGCAGTACTTC
TRBJ2-7	.	once	TRBV4-1	CASSKRDTYEQYF	TGCGCCAGCAGCAAGCGGGACACCTACGAGCAGTACTTC
TRBJ1-4	.	.	TRBV2	CASARSTNEKLFF	TGTGCCAGCGCCAGATCAACTAATGAAAAACTGTTTTTT
TRBJ1-2	.	.	TRBV5-1	CASSLAGTNYGYTF	TGCGCCAGCAGCTTGGCAGGGACTAACTATGGCTACACCTTC
TRBJ1-1	.	many	TRBV18	CASSQGGIGAFF	TGTGCCAGCTCCCAAGGGGGAATAGGAGCTTTCTTT